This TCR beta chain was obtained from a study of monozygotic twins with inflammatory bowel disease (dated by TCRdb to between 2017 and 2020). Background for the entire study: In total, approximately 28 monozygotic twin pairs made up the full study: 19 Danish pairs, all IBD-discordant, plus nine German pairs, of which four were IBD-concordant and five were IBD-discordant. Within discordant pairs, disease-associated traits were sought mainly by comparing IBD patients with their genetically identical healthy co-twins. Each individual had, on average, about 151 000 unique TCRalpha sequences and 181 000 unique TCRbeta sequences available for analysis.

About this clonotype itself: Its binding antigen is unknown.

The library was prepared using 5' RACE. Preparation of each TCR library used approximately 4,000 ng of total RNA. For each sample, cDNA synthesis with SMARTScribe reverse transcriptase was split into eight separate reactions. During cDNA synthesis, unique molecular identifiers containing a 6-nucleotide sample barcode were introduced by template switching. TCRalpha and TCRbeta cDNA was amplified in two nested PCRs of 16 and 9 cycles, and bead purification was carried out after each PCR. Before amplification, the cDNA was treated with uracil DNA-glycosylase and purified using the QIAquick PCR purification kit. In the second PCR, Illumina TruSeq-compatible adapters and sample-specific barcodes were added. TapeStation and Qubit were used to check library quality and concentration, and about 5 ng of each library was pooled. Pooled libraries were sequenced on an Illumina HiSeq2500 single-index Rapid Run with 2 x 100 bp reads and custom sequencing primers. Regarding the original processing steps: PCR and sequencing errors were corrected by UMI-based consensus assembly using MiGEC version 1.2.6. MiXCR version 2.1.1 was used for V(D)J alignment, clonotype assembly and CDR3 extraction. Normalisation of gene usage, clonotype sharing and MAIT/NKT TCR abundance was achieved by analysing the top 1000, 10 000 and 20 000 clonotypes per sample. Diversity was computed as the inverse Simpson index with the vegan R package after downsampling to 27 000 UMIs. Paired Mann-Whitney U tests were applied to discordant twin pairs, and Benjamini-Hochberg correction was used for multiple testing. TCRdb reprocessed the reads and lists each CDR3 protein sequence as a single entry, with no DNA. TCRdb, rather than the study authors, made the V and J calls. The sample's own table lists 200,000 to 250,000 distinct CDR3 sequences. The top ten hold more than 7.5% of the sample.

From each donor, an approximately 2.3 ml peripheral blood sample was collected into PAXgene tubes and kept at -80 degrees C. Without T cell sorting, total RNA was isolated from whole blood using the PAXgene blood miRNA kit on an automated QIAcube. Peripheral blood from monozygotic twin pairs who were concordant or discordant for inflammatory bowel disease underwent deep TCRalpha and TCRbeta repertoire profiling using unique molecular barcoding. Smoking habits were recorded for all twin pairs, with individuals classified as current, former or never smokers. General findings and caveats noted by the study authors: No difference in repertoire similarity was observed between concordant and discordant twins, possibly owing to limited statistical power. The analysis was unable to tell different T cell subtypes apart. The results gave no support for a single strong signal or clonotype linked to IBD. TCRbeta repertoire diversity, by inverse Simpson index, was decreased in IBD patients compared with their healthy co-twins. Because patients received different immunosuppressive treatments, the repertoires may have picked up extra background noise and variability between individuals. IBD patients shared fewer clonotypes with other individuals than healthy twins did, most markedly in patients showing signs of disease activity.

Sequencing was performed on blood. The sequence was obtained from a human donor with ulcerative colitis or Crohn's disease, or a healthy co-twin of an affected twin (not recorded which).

The CDR3 amino acid sequence is: CSVEVLENGVSYEQYF. The sequence is built from TRBV29-1 and TRBJ2-7. CDR1 SQVTM and CDR2 ANQGSEA are derived from the germline V gene. The CDR3 measures 16 amino acids from cysteine to phenylalanine. The record lacks a DNA sequence.